Listed below are T cell receptor beta chains from one sample, sequenced in a study of identical twins. Via MiXCR, TCRdb re-called the 5' RACE reads, giving one row per CDR3 protein. The data show approximately 300,000 distinct CDR3 sequences, more than 8% seen once. This sample also appeared in a second study, on yellow fever vaccine responses in identical twins.

The sequencing input was CD8+ T cells sorted from blood. The receptor source for this set is a woman between 18 and 29 years old in good health. Each CDR3 is given with its conserved first and last residue. Each record gives: J gene, V gene, clone size, CDR3 protein. Expanded clones get a size class; other rows say once, few or many, or leave the size out.

J: TRBJ2-5; V: TRBV28; size: few; CDR3: CASGWTGETQYF
J: TRBJ1-2; V: TRBV29-1; size: few; CDR3: CSVETGNYGYTF
J: TRBJ1-1; V: TRBV25-1; size: many; CDR3: CASTGQGAIGAFF
J: TRBJ1-3; V: TRBV12-3/TRBV12-4; size: NA; CDR3: CASSLWGTAVLSGNTIYF
J: TRBJ2-3; V: TRBV9; size: few; CDR3: CASSAGQHTDTQYF
J: TRBJ2-5; V: TRBV7-9; size: many; CDR3: CASSGGETQYF
J: TRBJ2-7; V: TRBV27; size: few; CDR3: CASSVGANYEQYF
J: TRBJ2-7; V: TRBV27; size: many; CDR3: CASSPGSSYEQYF
J: TRBJ2-3; V: TRBV20-1; size: NA; CDR3: CSATTPGTADTQYF
J: TRBJ2-7; V: TRBV27; size: many; CDR3: CASSLTGNEQYF
J: TRBJ2-7; V: TRBV29-1; size: many; CDR3: CSALQGWVYEQYF
J: TRBJ2-1; V: TRBV30; size: NA; CDR3: CAWSPIRDSEQFF
J: TRBJ2-5; V: TRBV9; size: many; CDR3: CASSVEGFDRETQYF
J: TRBJ2-1; V: TRBV4-3; size: NA; CDR3: CASSQDRTGYSYNEQFF
J: TRBJ2-1; V: TRBV15; size: NA; CDR3: CATSRDIGGRVDEQFF
J: TRBJ2-3; V: TRBV28; size: NA; CDR3: CASSFLRAPGQGGTDTQYF
J: TRBJ2-3; V: TRBV10-3; size: NA; CDR3: CAIRLYSDAAGADTQYF
J: TRBJ2-5; V: TRBV6-2/TRBV6-3; size: many; CDR3: CASSYLEETQYF
J: TRBJ1-1; V: TRBV4-3; size: NA; CDR3: CASSRVRMGWGVDTEAFF
J: TRBJ2-1; V: TRBV20-1; size: many; CDR3: CSAREVEGTYNEQFF
J: TRBJ2-2; V: TRBV7-9; size: many; CDR3: CASRDRNTGELFF
J: TRBJ2-1; V: TRBV12-3/TRBV12-4; size: many; CDR3: CASSRPGVFNEQFF
J: TRBJ1-6; V: TRBV27; size: NA; CDR3: CASSLSGGSSPLHF
J: TRBJ2-5; V: TRBV20-1; size: NA; CDR3: CSARTRGQSQETQYF
J: TRBJ2-6; V: TRBV27; size: many; CDR3: CASRETGGAANVLTF
J: TRBJ1-2; V: TRBV27; size: NA; CDR3: CASREQGYYGYTF
J: TRBJ1-2; V: TRBV5-1; size: many; CDR3: CASSLYEGDGYTF
J: TRBJ2-3; V: TRBV11-2; size: many; CDR3: CASSLRTSGDTDTQYF
J: TRBJ1-1; V: TRBV29-1; size: few; CDR3: CSVSYLNTEAFF
J: TRBJ2-1; V: TRBV5-5; size: many; CDR3: CASSRTGGGSNNEQFF
J: TRBJ1-1; V: TRBV4-3; size: few; CDR3: CASSQGGMNTEAFF
J: TRBJ2-7; V: TRBV5-1; size: NA; CDR3: CASTPRTGLDSYEQYF
J: TRBJ2-7; V: TRBV5-6; size: NA; CDR3: CASSLGRGLYEQYF
J: TRBJ2-2; V: TRBV7-3; size: few; CDR3: CASSLGFGGELFF
J: TRBJ2-3; V: TRBV5-1; size: many; CDR3: CAILAGGPTDTQYF
J: TRBJ1-2; V: TRBV4-2; size: NA; CDR3: CASSQDRQGANYGYTF
J: TRBJ2-6; V: TRBV20-1; size: NA; CDR3: CSARDRGSSGANVLTF
J: TRBJ2-2; V: TRBV4-2; size: NA; CDR3: CASSPPLGDLNTGELFF
J: TRBJ1-2; V: TRBV11-1; size: few; CDR3: CASSPRDRTRDKANYGYTF
J: TRBJ2-2; V: TRBV29-1; size: many; CDR3: CSVVESTNTGELFF
J: TRBJ2-7; V: TRBV29-1; size: many; CDR3: CSVRTGETYEQYF
J: TRBJ2-1; V: TRBV20-1; size: few; CDR3: CSARDLGTSGGRPSYNEQFF
J: TRBJ2-1; V: TRBV29-1; size: few; CDR3: CSATSLLGDYNEQFF
J: TRBJ2-7; V: TRBV20-1; size: many; CDR3: CSARDQTPGTSWNEQYF
J: TRBJ2-7; V: TRBV2; size: NA; CDR3: CASQDRGAYEQYF
J: TRBJ2-2; V: TRBV7-9; size: few; CDR3: CASSFSGRAVTGELFF